Listed here are 15 T cell receptor beta chains from one sample, sequenced in a study of human T cells and chemical hapten exposure. Documented time point: patch test 2, 6 weeks after DPC sensitization. Treatment reported: therapeutic diphenylcyclopropenone sensitization with weekly scalp DPC. TCRdb passed the RACE reads through MiXCR, listing each CDR3 protein once. The sample holds around 360,000 distinct CDR3 sequences; over 6% are singletons and the top ten take 5% to 6%. Source: whole blood, taken in connection with sensitization to the hapten diphenylcyclopropenone (DPC). Every receptor here comes from a young woman with alopecia areata. Some clones in this sample may be carry-over from other donors' samples.

This clonotype was seen many times. This chain joins TRBV21-1 and TRBJ1-1; TRBD1 was called by the table and not checked on the DNA. TRBV21-1 is deemed a pseudogene. This CDR3 contains 18 residues. CDR3 nucleotides: TGTGCCAGCAGCAAAGGACCGGGACAGGGCCTAATGAACACTGAAGCTTTCTTT. This codes for CASSKGPGQGLMNTEAFF.

This clonotype was seen ten or more times. V is TRBV29-1 and J is TRBJ2-3, with 8 bases matching TRBD2. J gave up 2 bases and V 0 bases, and 10 bases lay outside the gene matches. The CDR3 sequence is 17 residues long. Germline values: CDR1 SQVTM, CDR2 ANQGSEA. CDR3 sequence reads: CSVEDRLVAGNTDTQYF. The CDR3 bases are TGCAGCGTTGAAGATCGGTTAGTAGCGGGGAACACAGATACGCAGTATTTT.

The chain combines TRBV20-1 with TRBJ2-5, with D uncertain. The V end was cut by 3 bases, the J end by 3 bases, with 5 bases between. Germline values: CDR1 DFQATT, CDR2 SNEGSKA (reference sequence). This CDR3 has 11 amino acids. The CDR3 loop is CSASGKETQYF. The CDR3 nucleotides read TGCAGTGCTAGTGGGAAAGAGACCCAGTACTTC.

The chain recombines TRBV5-1 with TRBJ1-5; no clear D. The CDR3 sequence is 16 residues long. Trimming removed 4 bases from V and 5 bases from J, with 19 bases in between. Germline-derived CDR1 and CDR2 are SGHRS and YFSETQ. The CDR3 nucleotides are TGCGCCAGCAGCCTCCTGCCTTATAGCGGGGATCAGCCCCAGCATTTT. Protein product: CASSLLPYSGDQPQHF.

This clonotype was counted at least ten times. The CDR3 sequence is CSARGGGHQPQHF. CDR3 bases: TGCAGTGCTAGAGGAGGAGGGCATCAGCCCCAGCATTTT. V and J are TRBV20-1 and TRBJ1-5; D ambiguous. Germline V gives CDR1 DFQATT, CDR2 SNEGSKA (reference sequence). Trimming stripped 1 base from V and 5 bases from J, with 9 bases between. CDR3 length equals 13 residues.

About this clonotype itself: One end of the junction is discordant with germline, which a read error may explain. The rearrangement links TRBV7-8 to TRBJ2-5; D gene ambiguous. The CDR3 extends over 11 amino acids. CDR1 and CDR2 from the germline V gene are SGHVS and FQNEAQ. The CDR3 region has the DNA TGTGCCAGCAGCTTAATGACGGTTCAGGACTTC. Protein: CASSLMTVQDF.

Ten or more counts support this clonotype. CDR3 region: CASSDWALEVNTEAFF. The CDR3, as DNA: TGTGCCAGCAGTGATTGGGCCCTTGAGGTGAACACTGAAGCTTTCTTT. The chain joins TRBV2 to TRBJ1-1; D remains unclear. The germline gives CDR1 SNHLY, CDR2 FYNNEI. Trimming removed 3 bases from V and 0 bases from J, with 14 bases in between. The CDR3 runs 16 residues. Variable domain in full (rest from reference TRBV2 and TRBJ1-1): EPEVTQTPSHQVTQMGQEVILRCVPISNHLYFYWYRQILGQKVEFLVSFYNNEISEKSEIFDDQFSVERPDGSNFTLKIRSTKLEDSAMYFCASSDWALEVNTEAFFGQGTRLTVV.

This clonotype was found many times. The rearrangement joins TRBV6-6 to TRBJ2-7, with a possible D match to TRBD1 (6 bases). The CDR3 totals 14 residues. With 5 bases removed from V and 0 bases from J, the gap between germline ends came to 11 bases. Germline CDR1 MNHNY, CDR2 SVGAGI (reference sequence). CDR3 sequence (DNA): TGTGCCAGCAGTACACAGGGTAGCTCCTACGAGCAGTACTTC. Amino acids: CASSTQGSSYEQYF.

This clonotype was picked up a small number of times. The chain recombines TRBV28 with TRBJ1-5; D not certain. This CDR3 has 14 amino acids. V gave up 1 base and J gave up 3 bases, with 7 bases separating them. The V gene's germline CDR1 is MDHEN and CDR2 SYDVKM. The DNA of the CDR3 is TGTGCCAGCAGTTTATCCCAGGTCAATCAGCCCCAGCATTTT. This gives the protein CASSLSQVNQPQHF.

V and J are TRBV7-2 and TRBJ2-4; D is unresolved. There are 15 residues in the CDR3. Trimming pared 1 base from V and 9 bases from J, leaving 16 bases between. Germline-derived CDR1 and CDR2 are SGHTA and FQGNSA. CDR3 sequence: CASSLVRALGSIQYF. In nucleotides, the CDR3 is TGTGCCAGCAGCTTAGTCCGGGCCTTAGGAAGCATTCAGTACTTC.

This clonotype came up a few times. The J gene is TRBJ2-3, the V gene TRBV20-1; 8 nucleotides align to TRBD2. Germline CDR1 is DFQATT and CDR2 is SNEGSKA (reference sequence). The CDR3 runs 15 residues. Trimming cost V 0 bases and J 2 bases; bases outside gene matches: 4. The CDR3 reads CSARDTSGNTDTQYF. The CDR3 bases are TGCAGTGCTAGAGATACTAGCGGCAACACAGATACGCAGTATTTT.

This clonotype was counted only a few times. This rearrangement joins TRBV6-6 to TRBJ1-2; 8 bases are a match to TRBD1. This CDR3 is 16 amino acids long. Germline CDR1 reads MNHNY; CDR2 reads SVGAGI (reference sequence). Trimming cost V 0 bases and J 7 bases; bases outside gene matches: 10. As DNA, the CDR3 is TGTGCCAGCAGTTACTCGACGGGACAGGCGCCTGGTGGCTACACCTTC. Translation: CASSYSTGQAPGGYTF.

The rearrangement uses TRBV7-8 and TRBJ2-7, with TRBD1 identical over 8 bases. CDR3 length: 13 amino acids. Trimming cost V 5 bases and J 6 bases; bases outside gene matches: 6. Germline values: CDR1 SGHVS, CDR2 FQNEAQ. The chain's CDR3 is CASSPRTGSEQYF. CDR3 coding DNA: TGTGCCAGCAGCCCACGGACAGGGAGCGAGCAGTACTTC.

This clonotype was recorded a few times. The CDR3 sequence is CASHTGGENTEAFF. CDR3 coding DNA: TGTGCCAGCCATACGGGCGGGGAGAACACTGAAGCTTTCTTT. The chain joins TRBV6-6 to TRBJ1-1; the D is unclear. Germline lookup yields CDR1 MNHNY and CDR2 SVGAGI (reference sequence). The V end lost 8 bases, the J end lost 1 base, and 14 bases lay between the germline ends. The CDR3 runs 14 residues.

The chain recombines TRBV10-3 with TRBJ2-3; 12 nucleotides align to TRBD2. The ends lost 6 bases at V and 4 bases at J; junction bases unmatched: 11. The CDR3 is made up of 17 amino acids. Looked up from germline, CDR1 is ENHRY and CDR2 is SYGVKD. CDR3 loop: CAIRRASGGAKADTQYF. CDR3 in DNA: TGTGCCATCAGACGGGCTAGCGGGGGGGCTAAGGCAGATACGCAGTATTTT.